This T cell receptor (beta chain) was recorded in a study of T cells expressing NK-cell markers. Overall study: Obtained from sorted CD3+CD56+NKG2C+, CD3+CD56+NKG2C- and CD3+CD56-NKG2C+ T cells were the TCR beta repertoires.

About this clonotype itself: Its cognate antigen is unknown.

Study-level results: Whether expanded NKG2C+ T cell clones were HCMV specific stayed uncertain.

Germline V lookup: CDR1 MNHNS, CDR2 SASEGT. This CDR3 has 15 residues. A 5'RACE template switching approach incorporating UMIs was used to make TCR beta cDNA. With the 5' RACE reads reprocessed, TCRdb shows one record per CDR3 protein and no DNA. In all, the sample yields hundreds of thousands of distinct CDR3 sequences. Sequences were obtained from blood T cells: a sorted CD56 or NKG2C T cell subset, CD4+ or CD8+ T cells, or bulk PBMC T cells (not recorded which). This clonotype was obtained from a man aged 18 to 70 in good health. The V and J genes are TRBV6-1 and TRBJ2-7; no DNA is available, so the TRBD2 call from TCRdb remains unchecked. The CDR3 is CASKDLAGGTYEQYF.